Only a few counts were recorded for the clone carrying this T cell receptor (beta chain). The antigen remains unidentified. The sample belongs to a study of CD8+ T cells in alopecia areata. At the level of the study: Administration of oral tofacitinib to treated patients was at 5 to 10 mg twice daily. Study-level results: There was only one nonresponder, so it was unclear how baseline CD8+ expansion relates to response.

Stated treatment: oral pan-JAK inhibitor, 5-10 mg twice daily. V was clipped by 5 bases and J by 5 bases, with 31 bases between them. Germline CDR1 is SGHTA and CDR2 is FQGNSA. This CDR3 comprises 19 residues. The sequencing template was cDNA reverse transcribed from extracted RNA. TCRdb's table, derived via immunoSEQ multiplex PCR, lists solely in-frame clones and lacks some. Of under 110,000 clones listed, 50% to 60% are singletons. The receptor comes from a human donor with alopecia areata. The material was CD8+ T cells sorted from blood, obtained at approximately week 56, from a patient treated with tofacitinib. The chain combines TRBV7-2 with TRBJ2-7; weak D call: TRBD1 (7 bases). CDR3: CASSLGGRDRAWPLNEQYF. In DNA, the CDR3 is TGTGCCAGCAGCCTCGGGGGCCGGGACAGAGCATGGCCCCTGAACGAGCAGTACTTC. Full variable domain (missing parts from reference TRBV7-2 and TRBJ2-7): GAGVSQSPSNKVTEKGKDVELRCDPISGHTALYWYRQSLGQGLEFLIYFQGNSAPDKSGLPSDRFSAERTGGSVSTLTIQRTQQEDSAVYLCASSLGGRDRAWPLNEQYFGPGTRLTVT.